A selection of T cell receptor beta chains follows, all from one sample in a study of cytomegalovirus exposure and HLA in healthy donors. The repertoire was sequenced with immunoSEQ multiplex PCR; TCRdb's copy has only in-frame clones and lacks some. The table shows roughly 140,000 clones, with about four fifths occurring only once. Sequencing was performed on PBMCs. These receptors came from a man aged 25-45 years in good health and CMV-seropositive. The CDR3 runs from the conserved cysteine through the conserved F or W. D genes are given only for firm matches. The size entry is marked missing in some rows and otherwise reads once, few, many or a size class.

V	J	D	size	CDR3	DNA
TRBV28	TRBJ1-5	TRBD1	NA	CASSPGQGTPQHF	TGTGCCAGCAGTCCGGGACAGGGAACGCCCCAGCATTTT
TRBV19	TRBJ1-5	NA	NA	CASSGRGPQHF	TGTGCCAGTAGTGGTAGGGGGCCCCAGCATTTT
TRBV29-1	TRBJ2-3	NA	NA	CSGRREADTQYF	TGCAGCGGGCGGCGAGAGGCAGATACGCAGTATTTT
TRBV12-5	TRBJ2-1	TRBD1	NA	CASGWGTDEQFF	TGTGCTAGTGGTTGGGGGACAGATGAGCAGTTCTTC
TRBV7-6	TRBJ1-6	TRBD1	few	CASSLGQGFSPLHF	TGTGCCAGCAGCTTAGGACAGGGGTTTTCACCCCTCCACTTT
TRBV7-9	TRBJ1-2	TRBD1	NA	CSSSSGGGYTF	TGTTCCAGCAGCTCAGGGGGGGGCTACACCTTC
TRBV9	TRBJ2-2	NA	NA	CASSARLESTGELFF	TGTGCCAGCAGCGCCCGACTAGAAAGCACCGGGGAGCTGTTTTTT
TRBV2	TRBJ2-1	TRBD1	NA	CASRTRTGINEQFF	TGTGCCAGCAGGACTCGGACAGGGATCAATGAGCAGTTCTTC
TRBV27	TRBJ1-5	NA	NA	CASSIDRPNSNQPQHF	TGTGCCAGCAGCATAGACAGACCTAATAGCAATCAGCCCCAGCATTTT
TRBV19	TRBJ1-1	NA	NA	CASSIWGADTEAFF	TGTGCCAGTAGTATTTGGGGAGCGGACACTGAAGCTTTCTTT
TRBV10-2	TRBJ1-1	NA	few	CASTTNRGQLGTEAFF	TGCGCCAGCACTACTAACAGAGGACAGTTGGGGACTGAAGCTTTCTTT
TRBV6-1	TRBJ2-4	NA	NA	CASSLGMTKNIQYF	TGTGCCAGCAGCCTCGGGATGACCAAAAACATTCAGTACTTC
TRBV18	TRBJ2-5	TRBD1	few	CASSPRTGVETQYF	TGTGCCAGCTCACCACGGACAGGGGTAGAGACCCAGTACTTC
TRBV28	TRBJ1-2	TRBD1	NA	CASSRYRGRGYTF	TGTGCCAGCAGCCGATACAGGGGGCGAGGCTACACCTTC
TRBV5-4	TRBJ1-3	NA	NA	CASSSGGGKQSGNTIYF	TGTGCCAGCAGCTCCGGGGGGGGGAAACAATCTGGAAACACCATATATTTT
TRBV5-6	TRBJ1-2	NA	NA	CASSLIYADGYTF	TGTGCCAGCAGCTTGATTTACGCGGATGGCTACACCTTC
TRBV5-6	TRBJ2-5	TRBD1	NA	CASSSGTAETQYF	TGTGCCAGCAGCTCGGGGACAGCAGAGACCCAGTACTTC
TRBV19	TRBJ2-3	NA	NA	CASAPFGGGLNTQYF	TGTGCCAGTGCTCCTTTTGGGGGGGGGCTGAATACGCAGTATTTT
TRBV27	TRBJ1-1	NA	NA	CASSLLEGNTEAFF	TGTGCCAGCAGTTTATTGGAGGGGAACACTGAAGCTTTCTTT
TRBV5-4	TRBJ1-6	NA	NA	CASSLEGYNSPLHF	TGTGCCAGCAGCTTGGAGGGGTATAATTCACCCCTCCACTTT
TRBV28	TRBJ2-1	TRBD2	NA	CASSRTRKSYNEQFF	TGTGCCAGCAGTAGGACTAGGAAATCCTACAATGAGCAGTTCTTC
TRBV7-2	TRBJ1-5	NA	NA	CTSSPPGNQPQHF	TGTACCAGCAGCCCCCCAGGGAATCAGCCCCAGCATTTT
TRBV27	TRBJ2-2	NA	NA	CASTVRGTNTGELFF	TGTGCCAGCACCGTAAGGGGTACGAACACCGGGGAGCTGTTTTTT
TRBV7-9	TRBJ1-3	NA	NA	CASSLPPPVSSGNTIYF	TGTGCCAGCAGCTTGCCACCTCCAGTCTCCTCTGGAAACACCATATATTTT
TRBV28	TRBJ2-5	TRBD1	NA	CASSRGQQETQYF	TGTGCCAGCAGCCGGGGACAGCAAGAGACCCAGTACTTC
TRBV18	TRBJ1-2	TRBD1	once	CASSTGQVPRSGYTF	TGTGCCAGCTCAACGGGACAGGTTCCTAGGAGTGGCTACACCTTC
TRBV14	TRBJ2-3	NA	NA	CASSQGGPDTQYF	TGTGCCAGCAGCCAAGGGGGCCCAGATACGCAGTATTTT
TRBV19	TRBJ2-5	TRBD2	NA	CASSTPWSGGAMGETQYF	TGTGCCAGTAGTACGCCTTGGAGCGGGGGGGCTATGGGAGAGACCCAGTACTTC
TRBV28	TRBJ2-2	TRBD2	NA	CASKTSGIITGELFF	TGTGCCAGCAAAACTAGCGGGATAATCACCGGGGAGCTGTTTTTT
TRBV7-8	TRBJ2-2	TRBD1	NA	CASSQNNRGRTGELFF	TGTGCCAGCAGCCAAAACAACAGGGGGCGCACCGGGGAGCTGTTTTTT